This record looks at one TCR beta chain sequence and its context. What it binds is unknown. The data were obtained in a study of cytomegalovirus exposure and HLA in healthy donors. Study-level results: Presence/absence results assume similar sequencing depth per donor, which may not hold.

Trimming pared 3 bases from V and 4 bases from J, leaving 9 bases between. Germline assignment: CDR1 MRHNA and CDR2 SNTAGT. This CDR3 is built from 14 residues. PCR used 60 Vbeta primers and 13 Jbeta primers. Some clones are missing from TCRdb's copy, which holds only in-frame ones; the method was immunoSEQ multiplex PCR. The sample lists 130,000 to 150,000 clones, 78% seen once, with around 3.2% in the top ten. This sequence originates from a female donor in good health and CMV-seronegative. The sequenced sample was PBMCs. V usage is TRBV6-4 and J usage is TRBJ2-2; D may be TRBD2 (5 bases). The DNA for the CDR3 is TGTGCCAGCAGTGAACGTGGAGGCACCGGGGAGCTGTTTTTT. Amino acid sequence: CASSERGGTGELFF.